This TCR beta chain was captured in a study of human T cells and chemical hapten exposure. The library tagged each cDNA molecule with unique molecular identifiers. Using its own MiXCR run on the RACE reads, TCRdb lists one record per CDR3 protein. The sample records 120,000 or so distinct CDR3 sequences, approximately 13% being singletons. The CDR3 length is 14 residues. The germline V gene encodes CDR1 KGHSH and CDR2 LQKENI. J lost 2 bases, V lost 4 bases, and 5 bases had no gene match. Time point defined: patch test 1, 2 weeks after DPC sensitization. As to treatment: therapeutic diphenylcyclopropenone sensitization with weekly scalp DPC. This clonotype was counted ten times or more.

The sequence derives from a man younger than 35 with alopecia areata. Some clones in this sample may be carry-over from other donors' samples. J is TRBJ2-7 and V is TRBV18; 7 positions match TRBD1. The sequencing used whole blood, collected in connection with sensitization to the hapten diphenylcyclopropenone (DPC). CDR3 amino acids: CASSRDSNPYEQYF. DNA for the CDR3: TGTGCCAGCTCACGGGACAGCAATCCCTACGAGCAGTACTTC.